A single sample is the source of the 4 T cell receptor beta chains below, sequenced in a study of cytomegalovirus exposure and HLA in healthy donors (dated by TCRdb to the late 2010s). The library was made by the immunoSEQ multiplex PCR assay. For the multiplex PCR, a mixture combining 60 forward primers for TCR Vbeta segments and 13 reverse primers for TCR Jbeta segments was used. Here the immuneACCESS table is served through TCRdb, limited to in-frame sequences with V and J called. Missing clones are a known gap in these copies; in checked studies unresolved V genes cover under half, and the rest lacks a known reason. This specimen's table enumerates fewer than 100,000 clones. The ten largest make up roughly 1.5% of the sample. The sample taken for sequencing was PBMCs. These receptors originate from a woman in her sixties in good health and CMV-seronegative.

This chain connects TRBV5-1 to TRBJ1-3; tentatively, D is TRBD1 (6 bases). Germline-derived CDR1 and CDR2 are SGHRS and YFSETQ. CDR3 length equals 15 residues. With 0 bases removed from V and 4 bases from J, the gap between germline ends came to 11 bases. CDR3 DNA sequence: TGCGCCAGCAGCTTGGCAGGGGAGACAGGAAACACCATATATTTT. Protein product: CASSLAGETGNTIYF.

The rearrangement joins TRBV6-1 to TRBJ2-1, with 11 bases lining up with TRBD2. The CDR3 loop spans 15 amino acids. Germline V gene sequence: CDR1 MNHNS, CDR2 SASEGT. The V segment lost 5 bases and the J segment 5 bases; nucleotides outside the gene matches: 5. Here the CDR3 reads CASSHLTSGNNEQFF. The CDR3 DNA reads as TGTGCCAGCAGTCATTTGACTAGCGGGAACAATGAGCAGTTCTTC.

The chain employs TRBV21-1 and TRBJ1-5. TRBV21-1 is a recognized pseudogene. The CDR3 runs to 14 residues. The CDR3 sequence is CASSNRGSNQPQHF. The CDR3 DNA reads as TGTGCCAGCAGCAATCGAGGTAGCAATCAGCCCCAGCATTTT.

V and J are TRBV19 and TRBJ2-3; TRBD2 matches at 8 bases. This CDR3 is built from 17 residues. Germline V lookup: CDR1 LNHDA, CDR2 SQIVND (reference sequence). Trimming cost V 1 base and J 4 bases; bases outside gene matches: 10. CDR3 nucleotides: TGTGCCAGTAGTATAGCCGGGGCGGGAGGTCTATCAGATACGCAGTATTTT. Residues: CASSIAGAGGLSDTQYF.